These 20 T cell receptor beta chains share one sample of origin, sequenced in a study of monozygotic twins with inflammatory bowel disease (dated by TCRdb to the late 2010s). Library generation was performed with 5' RACE. Sequenced using an Illumina HiSeq 2500. TCRdb reprocessed the reads, reporting each CDR3 protein sequence once and no DNA. The sample's table covers 420,000 or so distinct CDR3 sequences. The ten biggest clones cover 2.4% of the sample. Sample: blood. These receptors all come from a human donor with ulcerative colitis or Crohn's disease, or a healthy co-twin of an affected twin (not recorded which).

The chain combines TRBV5-1 with TRBJ2-2; TCRdb's assignment of TRBD1 cannot be checked, as there is no DNA. The CDR3 is 15 amino acids. Per the germline V gene, CDR1 is SGHRS and CDR2 is YFSETQ. CDR3 protein: CASSLDRTGVGELFF.

V and J are TRBV24-1 and TRBJ2-1; the D call from TCRdb, TRBD2, cannot be confirmed without DNA. In germline, CDR1 is KGHDR, CDR2 SFDVKD. The CDR3 spans 16 residues. The CDR3 loop is CATSDPTSGAYNEQFF.

This chain joins TRBV10-3 and TRBJ2-7; TCRdb's assignment of TRBD2 cannot be checked, as there is no DNA. The CDR3 contains 12 residues. Germline CDR1 and CDR2: ENHRY and SYGVKD. The CDR3 sequence: CAISETSYEQYF.

The V and J genes are TRBV4-3 and TRBJ2-1; the TRBD1 assignment by TCRdb is unverifiable without DNA. The CDR3 has 14 residues. Germline-derived CDR1 and CDR2 are LGHNA and YSLEER. The CDR3 here is CASSQGRQDHEQFF.

The J gene is TRBJ2-3, the V gene TRBV5-1; TCRdb reports TRBD1, a call that lacks DNA to check it against. This CDR3 spans 15 amino acids. Germline-derived CDR1 and CDR2 are SGHRS and YFSETQ. The CDR3 spells CASSFPDSPADTQYF.

J is TRBJ1-5 and V is TRBV6-2 or TRBV6-3. CDR1 is MNHEY, CDR2 SVGEGT, per germline. The CDR3 is 13 amino acids. The CDR3 is CASEGRSNQPQHF.

The rearrangement links TRBV7-2 to TRBJ2-2. This CDR3 has 13 residues. Per the germline V gene, CDR1 is SGHTA and CDR2 is FQGNSA. CDR3 residues: CASSSGFTGELFF.

The chain couples TRBV12-3 or TRBV12-4 to TRBJ2-7; TCRdb's D call of TRBD2 is untestable without DNA. The CDR3 loop spans 13 amino acids. The CDR3: CASSSSGGYEQYF.

The chain couples TRBV3-1 to TRBJ1-1. Germline assignment: CDR1 LGHDT and CDR2 YNNKEL (reference sequence). The CDR3 length is 15 residues. The CDR3 loop reads CASSLAREENTEAFF.

The chain joins TRBV6-5 to TRBJ1-3. Germline V gene sequence: CDR1 MNHEY, CDR2 SVGAGI. This CDR3 region has 15 residues. Here the CDR3 reads CASSYTGGDGNTIYF.

The chain carries TRBV7-2 and TRBJ1-2; TCRdb returns TRBD1, unconfirmable since there is no DNA. Germline values: CDR1 SGHTA, CDR2 FQGNSA. There are 14 residues in the CDR3. The CDR3 protein is CASSVWGMDYGYTF.

The chain carries TRBV5-1 and TRBJ2-1; TCRdb indicates TRBD2, and absent DNA this call remains unverified. The germline V gene has CDR1 SGHRS and CDR2 YFSETQ. This CDR3 has 16 amino acids. CDR3 loop: CASSFWLAGARNEQFF.

The V and J genes are TRBV28 and TRBJ2-6. Germline CDR1 is MDHEN and CDR2 is SYDVKM. The CDR3 consists of 15 residues. The CDR3 protein is CASSAPGSGANVLTF. Combining the CDR3 with reference TRBV28 and TRBJ2-6 gives the whole variable domain DVKVTQSSRYLVKRTGEKVFLECVQDMDHENMFWYRQDPGLGLRLIYFSYDVKMKEKGDIPEGYSVSREKKERFSLILESASTNQTSMYLCASSAPGSGANVLTFGAGSRLTVL.

The V call is TRBV4-2, the J call TRBJ1-4; there is no DNA to check the TCRdb D call of TRBD1. Germline V gene data show CDR1 as LGHNA and CDR2 as YNFKEQ. The CDR3 is made up of 16 amino acids. The CDR3 spells CASSLPGRTITEKLFF.

The chain is built from TRBV4-3 and TRBJ2-3; TCRdb outputs TRBD2, but without DNA this stays unchecked. The CDR3 spans 13 residues. Germline values: CDR1 LGHNA, CDR2 YSLEER. CDR3 protein: CASSAGLPDTQYF.

The chain uses TRBV28 and TRBJ1-1. Germline assignment: CDR1 MDHEN and CDR2 SYDVKM. The CDR3 loop spans 14 amino acids. CDR3 amino acids: CASSFYETNTEAFF.

This sequence joins TRBV28 and TRBJ2-3. This CDR3 is built from 14 residues. Germline CDR1 and CDR2: MDHEN and SYDVKM. CDR3 in amino acids: CASSWPDPTDTQYF.

The genes are TRBV30 and TRBJ1-2; TCRdb picks TRBD1, but there is no DNA to check that call. The germline CDR1 and CDR2 sequences are GTSNPN and SVGIG (reference sequence). This CDR3 comprises 12 residues. CDR3: CAWSRGPYGYTF. The variable domain in full, completed from reference TRBV30 and TRBJ1-2, reads SQTIHQWPATLVQPVGSPLSLECTVEGTSNPNLYWYRQAAGRGLQLLFYSVGIGQISSEVPQNLSASRPQDRQFILSSKKLLLSDSGFYLCAWSRGPYGYTFGSGTRLTVV.

The genes are TRBV5-1 and TRBJ2-2. The CDR3 runs to 15 residues. The germline V gene has CDR1 SGHRS and CDR2 YFSETQ. CDR3 amino acids: CASRESAINTGELFF.

V is TRBV29-1 and J is TRBJ2-5; there is no DNA to check the TCRdb D call of TRBD2. Germline CDR1 reads SQVTM; CDR2 reads ANQGSEA. CDR3 size: 15 residues. CDR3 sequence reads: CSVPAGGPLQETQYF.